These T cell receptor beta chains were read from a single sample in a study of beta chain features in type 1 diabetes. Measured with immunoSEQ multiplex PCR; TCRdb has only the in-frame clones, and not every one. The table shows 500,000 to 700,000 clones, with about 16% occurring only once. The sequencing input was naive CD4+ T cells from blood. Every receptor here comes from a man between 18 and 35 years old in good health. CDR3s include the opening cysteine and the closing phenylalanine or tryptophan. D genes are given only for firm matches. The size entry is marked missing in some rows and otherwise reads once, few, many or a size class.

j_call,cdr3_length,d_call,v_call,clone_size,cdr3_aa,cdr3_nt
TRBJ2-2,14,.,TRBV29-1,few,CSDDGDGDTGELFF,TGCAGCGACGACGGCGACGGGGACACCGGGGAGCTGTTTTTT
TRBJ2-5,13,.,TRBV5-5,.,CASSLGHAETQYF,TGTGCCAGCAGCTTGGGACATGCGGAGACCCAGTACTTC
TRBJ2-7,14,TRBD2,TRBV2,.,CASRLAGLNYEQYF,TGTGCCAGCCGTCTAGCGGGATTAAATTACGAGCAGTACTTC
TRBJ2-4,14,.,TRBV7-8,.,CASKEHLAKNIQYF,TGTGCCAGCAAAGAACATCTAGCCAAAAACATTCAGTACTTC
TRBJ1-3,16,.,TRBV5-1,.,CASSLSPYTSGNTIYF,TGCGCCAGCAGCCTCAGCCCTTACACCTCTGGAAACACCATATATTTT
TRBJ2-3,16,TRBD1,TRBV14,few,CASSLSGQGAEYTQYF,TGTGCCAGCAGCCTATCAGGACAGGGGGCTGAGTATACGCAGTATTTT
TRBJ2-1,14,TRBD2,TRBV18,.,CASSSGLAGNEQFF,TGTGCCAGCTCATCCGGACTAGCGGGCAATGAGCAGTTCTTC
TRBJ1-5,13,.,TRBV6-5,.,CASSYRDNQPQHF,TGTGCCAGCAGTTACAGGGACAATCAGCCCCAGCATTTT
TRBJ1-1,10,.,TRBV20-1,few,CSVPGTEAFF,TGCAGTGTCCCAGGGACTGAAGCTTTCTTT
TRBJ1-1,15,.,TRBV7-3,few,CASSSGGGGSTEAFF,TGTGCCAGCAGCTCCGGCGGCGGGGGAAGTACTGAAGCTTTCTTT
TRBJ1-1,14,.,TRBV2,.,CASSAVGGNTEAFF,TGTGCCAGCAGCGCCGTAGGGGGTAACACTGAAGCTTTCTTT
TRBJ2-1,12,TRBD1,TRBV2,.,CASHRGPGEQFF,TGTGCCAGCCACAGGGGGCCCGGTGAGCAGTTCTTC
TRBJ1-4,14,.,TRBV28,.,CASSWTATNEKLFF,TGTGCCAGCAGTTGGACCGCAACTAATGAAAAACTGTTTTTT
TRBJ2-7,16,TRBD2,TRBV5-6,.,CASSLLGTSGRYEQYF,TGTGCCAGCAGCTTGTTAGGGACTAGCGGGAGATACGAGCAGTACTTC
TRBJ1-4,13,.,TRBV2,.,CASKQVPNEKLFF,TGTGCCAGCAAGCAGGTCCCAAATGAAAAACTGTTTTTT
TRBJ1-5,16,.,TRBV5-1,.,CASSPGDGVGNQPQHF,TGCGCCAGCAGCCCCGGGGATGGGGTGGGCAATCAGCCCCAGCATTTT
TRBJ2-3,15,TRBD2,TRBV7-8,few,CASSLVLAGINTQYF,TGTGCCAGCAGCTTAGTACTAGCGGGGATCAATACGCAGTATTTT
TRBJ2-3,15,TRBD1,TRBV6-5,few,CASSSTGGNTDTQYF,TGTGCCAGCAGCAGTACAGGGGGCAACACAGATACGCAGTATTTT
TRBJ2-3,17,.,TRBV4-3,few,CASSQGFGASGGYTQYF,TGCGCCAGCAGCCAAGGGTTCGGGGCGTCTGGGGGGTATACGCAGTATTTT
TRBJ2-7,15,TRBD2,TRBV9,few,CASSVGSGGTLEQYF,TGTGCCAGCAGCGTAGGTAGCGGGGGGACTCTCGAGCAGTACTTC
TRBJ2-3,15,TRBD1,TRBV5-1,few,CASSGSRDRGDTQYF,TGCGCCAGCAGCGGGTCCCGGGACAGGGGAGATACGCAGTATTTT
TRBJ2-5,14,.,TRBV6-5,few,CASSYSKGGETQYF,TGTGCCAGCAGTTACTCGAAAGGGGGAGAGACCCAGTACTTC
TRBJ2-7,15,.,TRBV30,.,CAWTISGGGSYEQYF,TGTGCCTGGACCATCTCCGGGGGCGGCTCCTACGAGCAGTACTTC
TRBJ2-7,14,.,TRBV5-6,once,CASSPFGRDYEQYF,TGTGCCAGCAGCCCGTTCGGCCGAGACTACGAGCAGTACTTC
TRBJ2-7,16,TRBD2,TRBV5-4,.,CASSPGLAGAYYEQYF,TGTGCCAGCAGCCCGGGACTAGCGGGAGCTTATTACGAGCAGTACTTC
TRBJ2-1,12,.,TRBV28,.,CASSFLRREQFF,TGTGCCAGCAGTTTTCTGAGGAGAGAGCAGTTCTTC
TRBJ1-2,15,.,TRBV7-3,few,CASSSEGLTNYGYTF,TGTGCCAGCAGCTCCGAGGGACTGACTAACTATGGCTACACCTTC
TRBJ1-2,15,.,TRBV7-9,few,CASSRDVGWGYGYTF,TGTGCCAGCAGCAGAGACGTAGGATGGGGGTATGGCTACACCTTC
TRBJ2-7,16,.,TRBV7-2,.,CASSLPGQGGHYEQYF,TGTGCCAGCAGCTTACCCGGACAGGGAGGGCACTACGAGCAGTACTTC
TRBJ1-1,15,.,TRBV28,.,CASTSLRGPNTEAFF,TGTGCCAGCACCTCCTTGAGGGGACCGAACACTGAAGCTTTCTTT
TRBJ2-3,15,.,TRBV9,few,CASSVAQLSTDTQYF,TGTGCCAGCAGCGTAGCACAGCTAAGCACAGATACGCAGTATTTT
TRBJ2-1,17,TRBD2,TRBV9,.,CASSVVPSGSSYNEQFF,TGTGCCAGCAGCGTAGTTCCTAGCGGGAGCTCCTACAATGAGCAGTTCTTC
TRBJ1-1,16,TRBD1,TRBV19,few,CASSMRTGYEGTEAFF,TGTGCCAGTAGTATGAGGACAGGGTACGAAGGCACTGAAGCTTTCTTT
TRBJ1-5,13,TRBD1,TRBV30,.,CACAGQGNQPQHF,TGTGCCTGCGCCGGACAGGGGAATCAGCCCCAGCATTTT
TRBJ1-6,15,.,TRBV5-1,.,CASSSGNMDPLSLHF,TGCGCCAGCAGCTCAGGGAATATGGATCCCTTATCCCTCCACTTT
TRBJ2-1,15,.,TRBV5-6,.,CASTGPQSSYNEQFF,TGTGCCAGCACCGGACCTCAGAGCTCCTACAATGAGCAGTTCTTC
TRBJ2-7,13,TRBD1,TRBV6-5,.,CASRMGQGYEQYF,TGTGCCAGCAGAATGGGACAGGGCTACGAGCAGTACTTC
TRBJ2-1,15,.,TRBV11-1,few,CASSPPMSSYNEQFF,TGTGCCAGCAGCCCTCCGATGAGCTCCTACAATGAGCAGTTCTTC
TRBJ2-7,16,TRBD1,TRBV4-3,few,CASSLGRETGGYEQYF,TGCGCCAGCAGCCTCGGACGGGAGACAGGGGGCTACGAGCAGTACTTC
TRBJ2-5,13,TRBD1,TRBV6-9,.,CATGGTGQETQYF,TGTGCCACCGGCGGGACAGGGCAAGAGACCCAGTACTTC
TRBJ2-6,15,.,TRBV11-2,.,CASSFVGPGANVLTF,TGTGCCAGCAGCTTCGTGGGTCCCGGGGCCAACGTCCTGACTTTC
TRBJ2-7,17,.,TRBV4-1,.,CASSQELRDNLAHEQYF,TGCGCCAGCAGCCAAGAACTCCGGGACAACTTGGCCCACGAGCAGTACTTC
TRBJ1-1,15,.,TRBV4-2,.,CASSHDRDPGTEAFF,TGTGCCAGCAGCCATGACCGGGACCCTGGCACTGAAGCTTTCTTT
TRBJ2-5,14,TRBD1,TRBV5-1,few,CASSRTGVEETQYF,TGCGCCAGCAGCCGGACAGGGGTCGAAGAGACCCAGTACTTC
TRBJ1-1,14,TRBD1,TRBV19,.,CASSIRGGPTEAFF,TGTGCCAGTAGTATCCGAGGGGGCCCCACTGAAGCTTTCTTT
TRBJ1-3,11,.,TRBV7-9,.,CASTSRSTIYF,TGTGCCAGTACCTCTAGGAGCACCATATATTTT
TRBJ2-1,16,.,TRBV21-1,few,CASTLKREPPLNEQFF,TGTGCCAGCACCCTTAAGCGGGAGCCCCCACTCAATGAGCAGTTCTTC
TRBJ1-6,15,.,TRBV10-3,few,CAISESRQGNSPLHF,TGTGCCATCAGTGAGTCGCGACAAGGAAATTCACCCCTCCACTTT
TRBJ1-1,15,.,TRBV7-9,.,CASSTGFWGMTEAFF,TGTGCCAGCAGCACAGGGTTCTGGGGGATGACTGAAGCTTTCTTT
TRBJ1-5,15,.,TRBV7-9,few,CASSSTRDRNQPQHF,TGTGCCAGCAGCTCTACCCGGGACCGTAATCAGCCCCAGCATTTT
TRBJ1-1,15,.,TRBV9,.,CASSVLRAGNTEAFF,TGTGCCAGCAGCGTTTTAAGGGCAGGGAACACTGAAGCTTTCTTT
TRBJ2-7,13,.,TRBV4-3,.,CASSQESLYEQYF,TGCGCCAGCAGCCAAGAATCCCTCTACGAGCAGTACTTC